Following are 31 T cell receptor beta chains from one sample sequenced in a study of blood T cells in healthy people across ages. Primed by a sample-barcoded 5' primer and a J-beta primer mix, a second PCR proceeded for roughly 6 to 12 cycles. One entry per CDR3 protein, called by TCRdb with MiXCR from the 5' RACE reads. Among about 810,000 distinct CDR3 sequences, roughly 40% were seen once, and the ten largest hold around 13%. The sample taken for sequencing was blood. The receptors derive from a man aged 18 to 30 in good health.

The genes are TRBV6-2 or TRBV6-3 and TRBJ1-1, with a weak D call TRBD1 (5 bases). CDR1 and CDR2 (germline): MNHEY, SVGEGT. Deletions cut 2 bases from V and 12 bases from J, with 13 bases between. The CDR3 sequence is 12 residues long. This CDR3 reads CASSYGSGGSFF. The CDR3 coding sequence is TGTGCCAGCAGTTACGGGTCGGGGGGATCTTTCTTT.

Many counts were recorded for this clonotype. The chain employs TRBV12-3 or TRBV12-4 and TRBJ1-4; D is undetermined. Trimming left V 6 bases short and J 4 bases short, with 9 bases between. This CDR3 is built from 13 residues. The CDR3 sequence is CASRLGFNEKLFF. In DNA form, the CDR3 reads TGTGCCAGCAGGCTCGGCTTTAATGAAAAACTGTTTTTT.

This clonotype showed up just a few times. The rearrangement links TRBV12-3 or TRBV12-4 to TRBJ1-2, with 7 bases that match TRBD1. The J segment lost 5 bases and the V segment lost 6 bases, leaving 9 bases of the junction unmatched. The CDR3 consists of 14 residues. The CDR3 coding sequence is TGTGCCAGCAGGGCCCGGGACAGAGAATATGGCTACACCTTC. Translation: CASRARDREYGYTF.

V is TRBV7-2 and J is TRBJ1-4; a possible D gene is TRBD1 (5 bases). Per germline, CDR1 SGHTA and CDR2 FQGNSA. There are 14 residues in the CDR3. Trimming took 4 bases from V and 7 from J, leaving 13 bases between them. CDR3 loop: CASSSWGGGEKLFF. The CDR3 DNA sequence: TGTGCCAGCAGCTCGTGGGGGGGAGGTGAAAAACTGTTTTTT.

This clonotype has at least ten counts. The chain combines TRBV5-1 with TRBJ2-1; TRBD1 matches 7 bases. Germline V gene data show CDR1 as SGHRS and CDR2 as YFSETQ. The V and J ends lost 3 bases and 6 bases, in that order; junction bases with no gene match: 3. The CDR3 extends over 13 amino acids. CDR3 sequence (DNA): TGCGCCAGCAGCTCGGGACAGAGCAATGAGCAGTTCTTC. Amino acid sequence: CASSSGQSNEQFF.

This clonotype was counted between two and nine times. This rearrangement joins TRBV7-2 to TRBJ1-2, with a tentative D call TRBD1 (5 bases). The CDR3 sequence is 16 residues long. V was shortened by 1 base and J by 4 bases, with 16 bases between the two germline ends. The germline V gene has CDR1 SGHTA and CDR2 FQGNSA. The CDR3 DNA reads TGTGCCAGCAGCTTAGGGAGGCCCTCGGGGGGCTATGGCTACACCTTC. It codes for CASSLGRPSGGYGYTF.

In its sample, this clonotype was seen once. The V and J genes are TRBV20-1 and TRBJ2-1; D call uncertain. Germline V lookup: CDR1 DFQATT, CDR2 SNEGSKA (reference sequence). The CDR3 is made up of 16 amino acids. The V gene lost 0 bases and the J gene lost 0 bases, with 12 bases spanning the gap. In DNA form, the CDR3 reads TGCAGTGCTAGAGACCCGGATCCCTCCTCCTACAATGAGCAGTTCTTC. This sequence encodes CSARDPDPSSYNEQFF.

This clonotype was counted a few times. The chain combines TRBV20-1 with TRBJ2-7; TRBD1 matches 8 bases. Looked up from germline, CDR1 is DFQATT and CDR2 is SNEGSKA (reference sequence). V was clipped by 4 bases and J by 3 bases; unmatched bases: 5. The CDR3 is made up of 13 amino acids. This CDR3 is CSATLGQDYEQYF. The CDR3 DNA follows: TGCAGTGCTACCCTGGGACAGGACTACGAGCAGTACTTC.

This clonotype was counted only a few times. The CDR3 bases are TGCGCCAGCAGCCAAGGGGCCGGGACAGAGAACACTGAAGCTTTCTTT. Translation: CASSQGAGTENTEAFF. J is TRBJ1-1 and V is TRBV4-3, with 7 bases matching TRBD1. Per germline, CDR1 LGHNA and CDR2 YSLEER. Germline trimming cut 1 base from V and 1 base from J; bases unmatched to any gene: 6. The CDR3 loop spans 16 amino acids.

This clonotype was seen a few times. The chain recombines TRBV6-5 with TRBJ2-3; D not certain. The CDR3 totals 14 residues. The germline CDR1 and CDR2 sequences are MNHEY and SVGAGI. The germline V and J ends were trimmed by 2 bases and 0 bases, with 6 bases remaining between them. In nucleotides, the CDR3 is TGTGCCAGCAGTTACGGCAGGAGCACAGATACGCAGTATTTT. This gives the protein CASSYGRSTDTQYF.

The table lists this clonotype with many counts. J is TRBJ1-4 and V is TRBV4-2; no clear D. Germline CDR1 is LGHNA and CDR2 is YNFKEQ. V lost 5 bases, J lost 3 bases, and 13 bases lay in between. The CDR3 totals 15 residues. This chain's CDR3 is CASSADPGANEKLFF. The CDR3 nucleotides read TGTGCCAGCAGCGCGGACCCTGGAGCTAATGAAAAACTGTTTTTT.

The J gene is TRBJ2-3, the V gene TRBV4-3, with 10 bases lining up with TRBD2. With 3 bases clipped from V and 3 bases from J, the junction kept 9 bases outside the gene matches. The CDR3 extends over 17 amino acids. Germline V gene lookup returns CDR1 LGHNA and CDR2 YSLEER. CDR3 residues: CASSQDPSGSQTDTQYF. CDR3 nucleotides: TGCGCCAGCAGCCAGGACCCTAGCGGGAGCCAGACAGATACGCAGTATTTT.

This clonotype turned up a few times. The rearrangement joins TRBV6-1 to TRBJ2-6; D unclear. Germline assignment: CDR1 MNHNS and CDR2 SASEGT. CDR3 length: 10 amino acids. Trimming stripped 2 bases from V and 11 bases from J, with 1 base between. Here the CDR3 DNA reads TGTGCCAGCAGTGAATACGTCCTGACTTTC. This encodes CASSEYVLTF.

Many counts were recorded for this clonotype. This chain joins TRBV12-3 or TRBV12-4 and TRBJ2-5; D may match TRBD1 or TRBD2 (6 bases each). Trimming took off 6 bases at V and 0 bases at J, with 8 bases between the two ends. This CDR3 region has 13 residues. The CDR3 region is CASSGGNQETQYF. The CDR3 DNA reads as TGTGCCAGCAGCGGGGGCAACCAAGAGACCCAGTACTTC.

The chain links TRBV7-9 to TRBJ1-5, with a possible D match to TRBD1 (5 bases). The germline gives CDR1 SEHNR, CDR2 FQNEAQ (reference sequence). V lost 1 base and J lost 3, with 16 bases in between. The CDR3 is 17 residues long. DNA for the CDR3: TGTGCCAGCAGCTTAGGAGGTGAGGGGACGATCAATCAGCCCCAGCATTTT. The encoded protein is CASSLGGEGTINQPQHF.

This rearrangement joins TRBV6-4 to TRBJ2-5; 8 nucleotides line up with TRBD2. V lost 5 bases and J lost 3; bases outside the gene matches: 5. The germline gives CDR1 MRHNA, CDR2 SNTAGT. This CDR3 contains 14 residues. As DNA, the CDR3 is TGTGCCAGCAGTAGGAGCGGGGGAGAAGAGACCCAGTACTTC. This encodes CASSRSGGEETQYF.

A word on this clonotype: One junction end does not reproduce the germline sequence, and a read error may be involved. The gene calls are TRBV6-5 and TRBJ1-6; the match to TRBD1 covers 8 bases. This CDR3 is built from 16 residues. Per germline, CDR1 MNHEY and CDR2 SVGAGI. This chain's CDR3 is CASSRQTGEFNSPPHF. The DNA of the CDR3 is TGTGCCAGCAGCCGCCAGACAGGGGAGTTTAATTCACCCCCCCACTTT.

The chain is built from TRBV29-1 and TRBJ2-3; a weak D match, TRBD1 (5 bases). CDR1 and CDR2 (germline): SQVTM, ANQGSEA. V was clipped by 4 bases and J by 0 bases, with 8 bases between them. The length of the CDR3 is 13 residues. The CDR3: CSVAGLSTDTQYF. The CDR3 nucleotides are TGCAGCGTTGCAGGGCTGAGCACAGATACGCAGTATTTT.

J is TRBJ2-1 and V is TRBV24-1; D perhaps matches TRBD1 (5 bases). The CDR3 is 13 residues long. V was shortened by 5 bases and J by 6 bases, with 10 bases between the two germline ends. Germline V CDR1 and CDR2: KGHDR, SFDVKD. The CDR3: CATSGSGRNEQFF. CDR3 in DNA: TGTGCCACCAGTGGTTCAGGGCGCAATGAGCAGTTCTTC.

The rearrangement uses TRBV4-1 and TRBJ2-2, with 8 bases aligning to TRBD1. The V gene's germline CDR1 is MGHRA and CDR2 YSYEKL. There are 18 residues in the CDR3. J gave up 4 bases and V 1 base, and 11 bases lay outside the gene matches. The CDR3 is CASSQVMRQGASTGELFF. CDR3 coding DNA: TGCGCCAGCAGCCAAGTTATGCGGCAGGGGGCGAGCACCGGGGAGCTGTTTTTT.

About this clonotype: Possible read error: a much larger clone is one base away. The CDR3 DNA reads TGCAGTACTAGTGAACGGCTCGGCGGGCACAATGAGCAGTTCTTC. Translated: CSTSERLGGHNEQFF. The chain links TRBV20-1 to TRBJ2-1; perhaps TRBD2 as D (5 bases). This CDR3 is 15 amino acids long. Germline loops: CDR1 DFQATT, CDR2 SNEGSKA (reference sequence).

The chain is built from TRBV7-2 and TRBJ2-1, with D possibly being TRBD2 (5 bases). From germline, CDR1 is SGHTA and CDR2 FQGNSA. Trimming took off 5 bases at V and 6 bases at J, with 20 bases between the two ends. CDR3 length equals 16 residues. DNA for the CDR3: TGTGCCAGCAGCCCACTCGGGCGGGTGACCCCCAATGAGCAGTTCTTC. This encodes CASSPLGRVTPNEQFF. Filled out from reference TRBV7-2 and TRBJ2-1, the complete variable domain reads GAGVSQSPSNKVTEKGKDVELRCDPISGHTALYWYRQSLGQGLEFLIYFQGNSAPDKSGLPSDRFSAERTGGSVSTLTIQRTQQEDSAVYLCASSPLGRVTPNEQFFGPGTRLTVL.

This clonotype was seen at least ten times. Mismatch with germline at one junction end may stem from a read error. J is TRBJ2-1 and V is TRBV5-1, with D maybe TRBD2 (7 bases). Per the germline V gene, CDR1 is SGHRS and CDR2 is YFSETQ. This CDR3 has 14 amino acids. CDR3 protein: CASSVGGAYNEQFF. In DNA form, the CDR3 reads TGTGCCAGCAGTGTAGGGGGGGCCTACAATGAGCAGTTCTTC.

This chain links TRBV20-1 with TRBJ2-3; D unclear. Deletions cut 0 bases from V and 3 bases from J, with 13 bases between. The CDR3 extends over 15 amino acids. Per the germline V gene, CDR1 is DFQATT and CDR2 is SNEGSKA (reference sequence). The CDR3 reads CSARDRSDYTDTQYF. The CDR3 coding sequence is TGCAGTGCTAGAGATCGATCAGATTATACAGATACGCAGTATTTT.

The J gene is TRBJ2-1, the V gene TRBV5-4; maybe TRBD2 (6 bases). CDR1 SGHNT and CDR2 YYREEE come from the germline V gene (reference sequence). Trimming left V 4 bases short and J 7 bases short, with 15 bases between. CDR3 length equals 14 residues. CDR3 DNA: TGTGCCAGCAGCATGGAGGGACTGAGGAATGAGCAGTTCTTC. It yields the protein CASSMEGLRNEQFF.

This CDR3 reads CASSWASSYNEQFF. CDR3 in DNA: TGTGCCAGCAGCTGGGCAAGCTCCTACAATGAGCAGTTCTTC. The chain couples TRBV11-2 to TRBJ2-1; D is unresolved. Germline assignment: CDR1 SGHAT and CDR2 FQNNGV. The CDR3 is 14 residues long. Between the trimmed V and J ends, which lost 4 bases and 0 bases, there was a span of 7 bases. Looking up the rest from reference TRBV11-2 and TRBJ2-1 gives the full variable domain: EAGVAQSPRYKIIEKRQSVAFWCNPISGHATLYWYQQILGQGPKLLIQFQNNGVVDDSQLPKDRFSAERLKGVDSTLKIQPAKLEDSAVYLCASSWASSYNEQFFGPGTRLTVL.

The chain links TRBV18 to TRBJ1-1; D remains unclear. V gave up 2 bases and J gave up 1 base, with 8 bases separating them. The V gene's germline CDR1 is KGHSH and CDR2 LQKENI. The CDR3 is made up of 14 amino acids. The CDR3, as DNA: TGTGCCAGCTCACCAGCGGGGAGGAACACTGAAGCTTTCTTT. It specifies CASSPAGRNTEAFF.

The gene calls are TRBV2 and TRBJ2-7; 7 positions agree with TRBD1. Unmatched junction bases numbered 3, after V lost 8 bases and J lost 2 bases. Germline V gene lookup returns CDR1 SNHLY and CDR2 FYNNEI. There are 12 residues in the CDR3. The DNA of the CDR3 is TGTGCCAGCCCGGGACAGACCTACGAGCAGTACTTC. Its translation is CASPGQTYEQYF.

The chain combines TRBV5-5 with TRBJ1-5, with TRBD1 as a possible D gene (6 bases). This CDR3 has 13 amino acids. Per the germline V gene, CDR1 is SGHKS and CDR2 is YYEKEE (reference sequence). Trimming took off 4 bases at V and 4 bases at J, with 9 bases between the two ends. The CDR3 DNA is TGTGCCAGCAGCACCGGACAGAATCAGCCCCAGCATTTT. It translates to CASSTGQNQPQHF.

Only one count was recorded for this clonotype. The chain couples TRBV6-6 to TRBJ1-4; no reliable D call. Trimming stripped 0 bases from V and 0 bases from J, with 8 bases between. CDR1 is MNHNY, CDR2 SVGAGI, per germline (reference sequence). CDR3 length: 16 amino acids. The CDR3 reads CASSYSAITTNEKLFF. DNA for the CDR3: TGTGCCAGCAGTTACTCTGCCATAACAACTAATGAAAAACTGTTTTTT.

The genes are TRBV6-2 or TRBV6-3 and TRBJ1-5, with TRBD1 as a possible D gene (5 bases). Germline lookup yields CDR1 MNHEY and CDR2 SVGEGT. The CDR3 consists of 16 residues. Trimming pared 6 bases from V and 0 bases from J, leaving 15 bases between. CDR3 in amino acids: CASSPAREYSNQPQHF. The CDR3 nucleotides are TGTGCCAGCAGCCCCGCCAGGGAATATAGCAATCAGCCCCAGCATTTT.